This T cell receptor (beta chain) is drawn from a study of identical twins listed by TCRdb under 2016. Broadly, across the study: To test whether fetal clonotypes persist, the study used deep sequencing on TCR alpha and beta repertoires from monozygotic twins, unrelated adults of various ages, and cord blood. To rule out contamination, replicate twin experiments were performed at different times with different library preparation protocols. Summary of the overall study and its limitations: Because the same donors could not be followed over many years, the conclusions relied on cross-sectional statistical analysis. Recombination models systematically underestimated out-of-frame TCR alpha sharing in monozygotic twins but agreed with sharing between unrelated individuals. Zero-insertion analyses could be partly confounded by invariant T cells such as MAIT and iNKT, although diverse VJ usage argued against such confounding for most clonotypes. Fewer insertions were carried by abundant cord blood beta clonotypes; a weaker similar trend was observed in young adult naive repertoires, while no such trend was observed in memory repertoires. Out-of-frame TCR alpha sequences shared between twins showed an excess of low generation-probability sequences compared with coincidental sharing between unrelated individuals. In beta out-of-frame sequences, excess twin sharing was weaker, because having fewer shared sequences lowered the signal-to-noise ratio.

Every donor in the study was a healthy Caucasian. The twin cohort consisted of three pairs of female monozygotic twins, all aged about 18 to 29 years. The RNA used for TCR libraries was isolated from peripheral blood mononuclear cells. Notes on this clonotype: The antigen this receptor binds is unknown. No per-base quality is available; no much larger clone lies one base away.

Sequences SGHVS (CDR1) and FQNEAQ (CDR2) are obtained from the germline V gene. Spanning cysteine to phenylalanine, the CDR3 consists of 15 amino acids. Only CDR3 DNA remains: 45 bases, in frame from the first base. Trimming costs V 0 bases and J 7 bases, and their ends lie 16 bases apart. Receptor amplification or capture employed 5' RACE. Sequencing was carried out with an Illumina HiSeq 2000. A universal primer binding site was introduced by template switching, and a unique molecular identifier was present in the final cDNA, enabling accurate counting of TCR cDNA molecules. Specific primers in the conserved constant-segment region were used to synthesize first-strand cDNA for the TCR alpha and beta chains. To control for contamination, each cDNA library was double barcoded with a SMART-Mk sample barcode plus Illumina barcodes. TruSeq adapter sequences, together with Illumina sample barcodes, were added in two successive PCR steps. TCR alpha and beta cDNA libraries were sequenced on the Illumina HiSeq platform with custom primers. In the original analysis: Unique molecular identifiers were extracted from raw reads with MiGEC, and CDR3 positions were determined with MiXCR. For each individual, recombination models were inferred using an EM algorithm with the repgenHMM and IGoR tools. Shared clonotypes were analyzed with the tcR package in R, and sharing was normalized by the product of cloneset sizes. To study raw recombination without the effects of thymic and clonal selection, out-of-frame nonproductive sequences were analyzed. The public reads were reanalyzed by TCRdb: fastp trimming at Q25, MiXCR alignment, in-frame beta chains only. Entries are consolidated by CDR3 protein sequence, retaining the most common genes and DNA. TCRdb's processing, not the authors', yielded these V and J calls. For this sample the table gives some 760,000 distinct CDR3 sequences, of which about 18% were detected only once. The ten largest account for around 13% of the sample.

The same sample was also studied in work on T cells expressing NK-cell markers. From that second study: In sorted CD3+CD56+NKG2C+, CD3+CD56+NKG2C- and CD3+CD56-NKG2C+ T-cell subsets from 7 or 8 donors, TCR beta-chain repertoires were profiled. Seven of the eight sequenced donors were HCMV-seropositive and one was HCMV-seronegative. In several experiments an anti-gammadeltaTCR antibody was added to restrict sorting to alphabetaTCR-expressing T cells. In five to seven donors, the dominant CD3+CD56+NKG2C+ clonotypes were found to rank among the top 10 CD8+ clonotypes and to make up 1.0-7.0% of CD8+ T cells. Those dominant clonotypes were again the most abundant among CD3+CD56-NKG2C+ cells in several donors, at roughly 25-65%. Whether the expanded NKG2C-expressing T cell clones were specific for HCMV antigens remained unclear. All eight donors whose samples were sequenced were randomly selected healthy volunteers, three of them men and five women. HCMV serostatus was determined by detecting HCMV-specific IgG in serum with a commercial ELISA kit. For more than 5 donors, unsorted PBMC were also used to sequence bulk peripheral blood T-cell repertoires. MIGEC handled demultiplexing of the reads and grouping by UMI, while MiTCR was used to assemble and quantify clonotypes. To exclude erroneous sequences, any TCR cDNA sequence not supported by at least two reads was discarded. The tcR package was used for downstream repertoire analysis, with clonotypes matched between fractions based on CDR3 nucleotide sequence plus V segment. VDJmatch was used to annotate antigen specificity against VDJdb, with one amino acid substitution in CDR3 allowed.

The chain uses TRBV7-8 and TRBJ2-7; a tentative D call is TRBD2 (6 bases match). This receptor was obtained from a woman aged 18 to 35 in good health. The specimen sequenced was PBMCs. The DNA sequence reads TGTGCCAGCAGCTTAGCGGGACTCCTTTCGGGTGAGCAGTACTTC. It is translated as CASSLAGLLSGEQYF.